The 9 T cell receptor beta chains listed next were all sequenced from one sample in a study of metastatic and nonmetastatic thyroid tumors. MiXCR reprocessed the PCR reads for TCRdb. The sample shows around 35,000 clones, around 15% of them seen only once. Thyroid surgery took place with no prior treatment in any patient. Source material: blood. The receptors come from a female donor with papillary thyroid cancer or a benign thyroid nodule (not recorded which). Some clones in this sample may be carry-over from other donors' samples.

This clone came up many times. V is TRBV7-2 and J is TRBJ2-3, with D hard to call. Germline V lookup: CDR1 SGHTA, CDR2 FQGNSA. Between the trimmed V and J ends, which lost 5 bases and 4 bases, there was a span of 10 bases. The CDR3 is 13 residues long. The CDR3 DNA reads TGTGCCAGCAGCCCTTTTCTGCCAGATACGCAGTATTTT. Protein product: CASSPFLPDTQYF.

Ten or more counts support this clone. The CDR3, as DNA: TGTGCCAGCAGCGCCATACAGGGTACCTATGGCTACACCTTC. As protein: CASSAIQGTYGYTF. The genes are TRBV6-1 and TRBJ1-2, with a possible D match to TRBD1 (6 bases). The CDR3 is 14 amino acids. V was trimmed by 6 bases and J by 4 bases, leaving 15 bases between them. Germline V gives CDR1 MNHNS, CDR2 SASEGT.

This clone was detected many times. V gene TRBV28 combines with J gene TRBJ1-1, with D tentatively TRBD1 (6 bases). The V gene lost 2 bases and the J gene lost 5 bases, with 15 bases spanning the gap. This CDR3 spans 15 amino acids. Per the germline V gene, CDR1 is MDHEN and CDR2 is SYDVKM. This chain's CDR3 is CASSLGSGERTEAFF. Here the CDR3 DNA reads TGTGCCAGCAGTTTAGGGTCAGGGGAAAGGACTGAAGCTTTCTTT.

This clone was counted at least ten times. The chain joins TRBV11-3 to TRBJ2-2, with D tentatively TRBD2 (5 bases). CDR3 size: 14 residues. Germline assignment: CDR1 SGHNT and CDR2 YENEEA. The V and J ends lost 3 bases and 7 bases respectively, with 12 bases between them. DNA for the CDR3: TGTGCCAGCAGCTTCATTAGCCGGGGCGGGGAGCTGTTTTTT. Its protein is CASSFISRGGELFF.

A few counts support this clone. CDR3 amino acids: CASITLTGGDYNEQFF. DNA of the CDR3: TGTGCCAGCATTACTTTGACAGGGGGTGACTACAATGAGCAGTTCTTC. This chain uses TRBV28 with TRBJ2-1; 9 positions match TRBD1. The CDR3 is made up of 16 amino acids. The germline V gene encodes CDR1 MDHEN and CDR2 SYDVKM. V lost 7 bases, J lost 3 bases, and 10 bases stayed unmatched.

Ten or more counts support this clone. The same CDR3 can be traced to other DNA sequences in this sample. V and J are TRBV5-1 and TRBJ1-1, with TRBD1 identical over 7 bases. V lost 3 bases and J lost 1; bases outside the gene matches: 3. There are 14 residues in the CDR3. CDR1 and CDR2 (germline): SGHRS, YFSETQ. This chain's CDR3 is CASSSTGWNTEAFF. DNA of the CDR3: TGCGCCAGCAGCTCGACAGGGTGGAACACTGAAGCTTTCTTT. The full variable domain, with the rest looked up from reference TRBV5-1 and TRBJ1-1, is KAGVTQTPRYLIKTRGQQVTLSCSPISGHRSVSWYQQTPGQGLQFLFEYFSETQRNKGNFPGRFSGRQFSNSRSEMNVSTLELGDSALYLCASSSTGWNTEAFFGQGTRLTVV.

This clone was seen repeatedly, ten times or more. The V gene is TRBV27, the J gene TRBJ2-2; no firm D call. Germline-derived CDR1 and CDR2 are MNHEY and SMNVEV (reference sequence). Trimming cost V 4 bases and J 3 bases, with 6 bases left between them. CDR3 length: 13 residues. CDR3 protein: CASSSGYTGELFF. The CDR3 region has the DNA TGTGCCAGCAGTTCTGGATACACCGGGGAGCTGTTTTTT.

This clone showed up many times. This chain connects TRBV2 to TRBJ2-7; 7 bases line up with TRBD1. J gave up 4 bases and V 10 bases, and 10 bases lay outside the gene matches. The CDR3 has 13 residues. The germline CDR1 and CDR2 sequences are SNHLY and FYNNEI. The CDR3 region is CATTGTAGYEQYF. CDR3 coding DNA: TGTGCCACCACCGGGACAGCTGGGTACGAGCAGTACTTC.

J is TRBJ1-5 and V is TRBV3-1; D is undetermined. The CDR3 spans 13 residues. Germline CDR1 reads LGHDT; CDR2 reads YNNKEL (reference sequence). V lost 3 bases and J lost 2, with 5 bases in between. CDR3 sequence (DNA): TGTGCCAGCAGCCAGATGGGCAATCAGCCCCAGCATTTT. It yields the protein CASSQMGNQPQHF.